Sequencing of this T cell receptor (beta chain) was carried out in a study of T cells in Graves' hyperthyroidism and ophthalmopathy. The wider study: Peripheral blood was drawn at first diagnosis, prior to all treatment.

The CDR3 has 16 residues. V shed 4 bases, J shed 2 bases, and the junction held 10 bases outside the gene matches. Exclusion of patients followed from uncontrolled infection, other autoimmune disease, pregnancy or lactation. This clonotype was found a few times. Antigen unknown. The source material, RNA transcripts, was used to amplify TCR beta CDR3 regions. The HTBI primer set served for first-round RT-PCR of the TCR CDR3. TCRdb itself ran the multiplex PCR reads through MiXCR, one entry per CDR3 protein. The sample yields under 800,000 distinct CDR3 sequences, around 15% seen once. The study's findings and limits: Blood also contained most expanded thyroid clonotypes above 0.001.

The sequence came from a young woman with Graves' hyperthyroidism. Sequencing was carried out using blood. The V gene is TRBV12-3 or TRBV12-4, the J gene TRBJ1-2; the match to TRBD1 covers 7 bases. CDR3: CASSWLGGRSNYGYTF. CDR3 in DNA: TGTGCCAGCAGTTGGCTAGGGGGCCGATCCAACTATGGCTACACCTTC.